This T cell receptor (beta chain) was recorded in a study of blood T cells in healthy people across ages. Study-wide findings and caveats: Age showed a roughly linear inverse relationship with TCR beta diversity per million T cells. Long-lived donors carried more naive CD4+ cells and greater diversity than aged donors. Bulk PBMC profiling left naive and antigen-experienced comparisons inconclusive.

For the second PCR, which ran for about 7 to 11 cycles, a sample-barcoded 5' primer and a J-beta primer mix were used. TCRdb re-called the 5' RACE reads through MiXCR, storing one row per CDR3 protein. Altogether approximately 1,100,000 distinct CDR3 sequences are present, 40% to 50% being singletons, with the ten largest covering over 15%. For this clonotype: What it binds is not known.

The sequencing sample was made of blood. The TCR comes from a woman aged 55-75 years in good health.

The CDR3, as DNA: TGCGCCAGCAGCCTTCAGACTAGCGGGAGAGAGGAGACCCAGTACTTC. It codes for CASSLQTSGREETQYF. The chain has TRBV5-1 and TRBJ2-5, with 12 bases aligning to TRBD2. This CDR3 is built from 16 residues. V shed 4 bases and J 5 bases; nucleotides not matched to a gene: 9. CDR1 is SGHRS and CDR2 is YFSETQ in the germline V gene.